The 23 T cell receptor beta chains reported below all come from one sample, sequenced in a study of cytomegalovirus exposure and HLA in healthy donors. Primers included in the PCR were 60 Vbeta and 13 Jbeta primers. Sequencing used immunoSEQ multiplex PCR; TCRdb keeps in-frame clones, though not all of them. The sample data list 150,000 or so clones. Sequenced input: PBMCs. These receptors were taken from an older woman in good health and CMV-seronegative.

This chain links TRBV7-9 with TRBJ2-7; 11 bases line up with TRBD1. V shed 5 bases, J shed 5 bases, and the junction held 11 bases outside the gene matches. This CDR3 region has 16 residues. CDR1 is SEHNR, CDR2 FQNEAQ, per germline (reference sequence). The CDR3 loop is CASSETGTGGFNEQYF. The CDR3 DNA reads TGTGCCAGCAGCGAAACCGGGACAGGGGGTTTCAACGAGCAGTACTTC.

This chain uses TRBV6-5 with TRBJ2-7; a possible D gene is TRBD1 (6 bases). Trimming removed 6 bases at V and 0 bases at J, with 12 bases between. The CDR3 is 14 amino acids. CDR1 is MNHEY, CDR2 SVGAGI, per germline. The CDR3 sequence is CASSPTGLSYEQYF. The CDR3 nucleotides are TGTGCCAGCAGCCCCACAGGGCTCTCCTACGAGCAGTACTTC.

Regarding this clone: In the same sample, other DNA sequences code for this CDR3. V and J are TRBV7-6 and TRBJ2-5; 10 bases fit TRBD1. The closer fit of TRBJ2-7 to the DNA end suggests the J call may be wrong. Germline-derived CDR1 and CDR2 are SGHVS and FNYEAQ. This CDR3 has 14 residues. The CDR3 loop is CASSPGTGAYEQYF. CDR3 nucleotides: TGTGCCAGCAGCCCCGGGACAGGGGCCTACGAGCAGTACTTC.

CDR3 DNA sequence: TGTGCCAGCAGGGGAGGGGGTATCTCGAGGTCACCCCTCCACTTT. Protein product: CASRGGGISRSPLHF. The chain is built from TRBV7-2 and TRBJ1-6, with D tentatively TRBD1 (6 bases). The CDR3 runs 15 residues. The germline CDR1 and CDR2 sequences are SGHTA and FQGNSA. V was shortened by 6 bases and J by 10 bases, with 19 bases between the two germline ends.

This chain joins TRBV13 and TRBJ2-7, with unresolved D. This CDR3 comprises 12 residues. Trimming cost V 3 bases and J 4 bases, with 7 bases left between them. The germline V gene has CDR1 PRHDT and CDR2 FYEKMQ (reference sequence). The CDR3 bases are TGTGCCAGCAGCTTCTCGGGTTACGAGCAGTACTTC. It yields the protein CASSFSGYEQYF. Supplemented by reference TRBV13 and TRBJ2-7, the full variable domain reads AAGVIQSPRHLIKEKRETATLKCYPIPRHDTVYWYQQGPGQDPQFLISFYEKMQSDKGSIPDRFSAQQFSDYHSELNMSSLELGDSALYFCASSFSGYEQYFGPGTRLTVT.

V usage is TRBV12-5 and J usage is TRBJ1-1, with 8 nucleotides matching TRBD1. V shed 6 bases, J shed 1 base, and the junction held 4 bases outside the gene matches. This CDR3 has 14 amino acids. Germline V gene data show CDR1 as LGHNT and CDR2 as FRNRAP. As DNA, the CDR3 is TGTGCTAGTGGGATAGGACAGGGGAACACTGAAGCTTTCTTT. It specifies CASGIGQGNTEAFF. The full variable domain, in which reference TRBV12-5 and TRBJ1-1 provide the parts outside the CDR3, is DARVTQTPRHKVTEMGQEVTMRCQPILGHNTVFWYRQTMMQGLELLAYFRNRAPLDDSGMPKDRFSAEMPDATLATLKIQPSEPRDSAVYFCASGIGQGNTEAFFGQGTRLTVV.

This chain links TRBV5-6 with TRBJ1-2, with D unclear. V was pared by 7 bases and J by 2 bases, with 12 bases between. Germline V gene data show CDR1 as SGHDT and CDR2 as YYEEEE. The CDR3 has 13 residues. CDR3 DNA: TGTGCCAGCGGGAGTCCCGGCAACTATGGCTACACCTTC. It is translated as CASGSPGNYGYTF.

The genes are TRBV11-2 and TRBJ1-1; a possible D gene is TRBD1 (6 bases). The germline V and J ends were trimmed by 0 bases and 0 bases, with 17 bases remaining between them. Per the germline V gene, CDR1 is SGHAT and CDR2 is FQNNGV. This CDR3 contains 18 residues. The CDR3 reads CASSLEGGGSLMNTEAFF. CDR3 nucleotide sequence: TGTGCCAGCAGCTTAGAAGGGGGTGGCAGCCTCATGAACACTGAAGCTTTCTTT.

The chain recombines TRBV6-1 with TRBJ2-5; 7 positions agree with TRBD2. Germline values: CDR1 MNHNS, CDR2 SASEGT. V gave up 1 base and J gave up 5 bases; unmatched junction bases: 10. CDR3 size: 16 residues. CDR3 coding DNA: TGTGCCAGCAGTGAAGACGGCGCTAGCGGTTGGGAGACCCAGTACTTC. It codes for CASSEDGASGWETQYF.

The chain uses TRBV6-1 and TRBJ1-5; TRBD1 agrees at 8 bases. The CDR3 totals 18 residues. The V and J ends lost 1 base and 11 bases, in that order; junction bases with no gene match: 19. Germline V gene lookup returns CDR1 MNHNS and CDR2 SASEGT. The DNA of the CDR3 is TGTGCCAGCAGTGAAGGGGGGGTGGGGACAGGAGGTAGAAGGGCCCAGCATTTT. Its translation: CASSEGGVGTGGRRAQHF.

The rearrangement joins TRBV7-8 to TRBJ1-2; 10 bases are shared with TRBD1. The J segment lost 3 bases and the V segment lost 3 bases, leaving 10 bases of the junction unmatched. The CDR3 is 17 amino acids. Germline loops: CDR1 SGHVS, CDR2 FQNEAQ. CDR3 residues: CASSFMGQGIGDYGYTF. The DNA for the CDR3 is TGTGCCAGCAGCTTTATGGGACAGGGGATAGGGGACTATGGCTACACCTTC.

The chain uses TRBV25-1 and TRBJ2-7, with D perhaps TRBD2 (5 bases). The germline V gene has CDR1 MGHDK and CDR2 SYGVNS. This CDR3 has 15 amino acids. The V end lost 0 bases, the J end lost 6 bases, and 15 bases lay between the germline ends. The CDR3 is CASSEYDFLGGEQYF. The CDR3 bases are TGTGCCAGCAGTGAATACGATTTCCTCGGAGGCGAGCAGTACTTC.

The CDR3 DNA follows: TGTGCCAGCAGTGGGGAAGGGGGCAATGAGCAGTTCTTC. Translating it yields CASSGEGGNEQFF. This sequence joins TRBV2 and TRBJ2-1; D is perhaps TRBD1 (6 bases). Germline-derived CDR1 and CDR2 are SNHLY and FYNNEI. V was cut by 4 bases and J by 6 bases, with 10 bases left in between. This CDR3 spans 13 amino acids.

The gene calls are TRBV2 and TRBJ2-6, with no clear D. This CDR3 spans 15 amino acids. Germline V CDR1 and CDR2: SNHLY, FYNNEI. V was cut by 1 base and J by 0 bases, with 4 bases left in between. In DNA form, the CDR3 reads TGTGCCAGCAGTGAAGGGCTCTCTGGGGCCAACGTCCTGACTTTC. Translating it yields CASSEGLSGANVLTF.

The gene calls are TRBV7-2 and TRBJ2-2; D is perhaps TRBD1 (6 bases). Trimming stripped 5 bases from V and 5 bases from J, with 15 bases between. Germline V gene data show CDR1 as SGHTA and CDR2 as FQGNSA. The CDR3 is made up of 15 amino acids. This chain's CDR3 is CASSRGQLITGELFF. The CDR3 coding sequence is TGTGCCAGCAGCCGAGGACAGTTGATAACCGGGGAGCTGTTTTTT.

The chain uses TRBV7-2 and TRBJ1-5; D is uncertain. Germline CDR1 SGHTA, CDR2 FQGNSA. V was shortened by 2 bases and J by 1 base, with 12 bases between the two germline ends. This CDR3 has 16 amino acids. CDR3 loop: CASSLNPAGSNQPQHF. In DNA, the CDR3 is TGTGCCAGCAGCTTAAACCCGGCGGGGAGCAATCAGCCCCAGCATTTT.

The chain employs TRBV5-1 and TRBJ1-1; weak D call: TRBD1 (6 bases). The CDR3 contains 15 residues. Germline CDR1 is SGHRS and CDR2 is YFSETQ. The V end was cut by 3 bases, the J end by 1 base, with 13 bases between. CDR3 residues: CASSSLGAANTEAFF. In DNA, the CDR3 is TGCGCCAGCAGCTCTCTGGGGGCGGCGAACACTGAAGCTTTCTTT.

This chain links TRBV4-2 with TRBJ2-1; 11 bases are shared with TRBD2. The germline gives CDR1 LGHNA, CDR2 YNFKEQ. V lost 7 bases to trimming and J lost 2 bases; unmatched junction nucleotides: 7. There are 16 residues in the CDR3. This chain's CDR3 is CASTHSGGAPYNEQFF. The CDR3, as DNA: TGTGCCAGCACCCATAGCGGGGGGGCCCCCTACAATGAGCAGTTCTTC.

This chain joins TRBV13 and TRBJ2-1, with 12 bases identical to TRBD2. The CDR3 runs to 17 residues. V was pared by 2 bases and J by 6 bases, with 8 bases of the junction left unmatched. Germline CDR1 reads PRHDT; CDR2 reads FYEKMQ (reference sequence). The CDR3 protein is CASSLRRLAGAGNEQFF. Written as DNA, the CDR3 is TGTGCCAGCAGCTTAAGGAGACTAGCGGGAGCGGGCAATGAGCAGTTCTTC. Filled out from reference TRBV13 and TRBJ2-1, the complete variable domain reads AAGVIQSPRHLIKEKRETATLKCYPIPRHDTVYWYQQGPGQDPQFLISFYEKMQSDKGSIPDRFSAQQFSDYHSELNMSSLELGDSALYFCASSLRRLAGAGNEQFFGPGTRLTVL.

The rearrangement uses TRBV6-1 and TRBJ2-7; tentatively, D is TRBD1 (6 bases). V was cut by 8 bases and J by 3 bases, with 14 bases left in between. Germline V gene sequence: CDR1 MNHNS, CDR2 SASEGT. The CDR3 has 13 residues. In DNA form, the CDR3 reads TGTGCCAGCGAGGGGGACGTAGACTACGAGCAGTACTTC. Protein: CASEGDVDYEQYF.

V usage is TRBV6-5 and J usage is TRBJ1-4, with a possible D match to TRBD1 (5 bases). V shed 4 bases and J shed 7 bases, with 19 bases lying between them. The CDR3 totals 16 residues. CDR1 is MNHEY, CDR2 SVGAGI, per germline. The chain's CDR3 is CASSSGGGPAFEKLFF. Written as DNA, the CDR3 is TGTGCCAGCAGTTCCGGCGGGGGTCCCGCTTTTGAAAAACTGTTTTTT.

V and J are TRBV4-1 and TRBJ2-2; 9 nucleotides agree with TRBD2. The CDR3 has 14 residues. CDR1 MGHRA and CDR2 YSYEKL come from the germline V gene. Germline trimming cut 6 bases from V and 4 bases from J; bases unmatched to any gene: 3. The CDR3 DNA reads TGCGCCAGCAGGCGGGGGGGCCTCACCGGGGAGCTGTTTTTT. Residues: CASRRGGLTGELFF.

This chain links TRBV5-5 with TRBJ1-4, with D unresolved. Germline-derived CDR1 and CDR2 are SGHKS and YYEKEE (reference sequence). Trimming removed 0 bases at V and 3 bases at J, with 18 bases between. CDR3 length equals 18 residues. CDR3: CASSLARGGFRANEKLFF. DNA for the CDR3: TGTGCCAGCAGCTTGGCCCGAGGAGGATTTAGGGCTAATGAAAAACTGTTTTTT.